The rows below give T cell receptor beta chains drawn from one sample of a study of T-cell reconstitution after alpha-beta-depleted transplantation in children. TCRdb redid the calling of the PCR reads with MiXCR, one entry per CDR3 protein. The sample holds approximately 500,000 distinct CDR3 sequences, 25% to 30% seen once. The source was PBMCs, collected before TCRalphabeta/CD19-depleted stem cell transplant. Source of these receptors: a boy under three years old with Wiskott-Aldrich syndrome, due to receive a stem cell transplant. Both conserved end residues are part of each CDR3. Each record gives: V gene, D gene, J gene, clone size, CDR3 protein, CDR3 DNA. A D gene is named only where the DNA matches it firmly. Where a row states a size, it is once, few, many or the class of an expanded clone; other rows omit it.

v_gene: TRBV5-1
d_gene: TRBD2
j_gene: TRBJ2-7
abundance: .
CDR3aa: CASSLALREGNEQYF
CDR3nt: TGCGCCAGCAGCTTGGCGCTTAGGGAGGGGAACGAGCAGTACTTT

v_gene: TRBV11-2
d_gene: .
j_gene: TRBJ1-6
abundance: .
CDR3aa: CASSLMNSPLHF
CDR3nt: TGTGCCAGCAGCTTAATGAATTCACCCCTCCACTTT

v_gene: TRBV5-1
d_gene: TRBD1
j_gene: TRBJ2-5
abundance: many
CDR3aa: CASRGTGSWETQYF
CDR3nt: TGCGCCAGCAGAGGGACAGGGAGTTGGGAGACCCAGTACTTC

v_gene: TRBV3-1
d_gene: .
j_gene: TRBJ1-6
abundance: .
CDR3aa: CASMGQGDSPLHF
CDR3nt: TGTGCCAGCATGGGCCAGGGAGATTCACCCCTCCACTTT

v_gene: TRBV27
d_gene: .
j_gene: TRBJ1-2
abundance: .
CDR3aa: CASSLRQGNFTF
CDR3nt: TGTGCCAGCAGTTTAAGGCAGGGTAATTTCACCTTC

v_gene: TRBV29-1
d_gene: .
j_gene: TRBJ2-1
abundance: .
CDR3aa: CSVEREDNEQFF
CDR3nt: TGCAGCGTTGAAAGGGAGGACAATGAGCAGTTCTTC

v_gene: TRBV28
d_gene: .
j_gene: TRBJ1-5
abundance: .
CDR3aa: CASSRGMTGTNQPQHF
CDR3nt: TGTGCCAGCAGTAGGGGTATGACAGGAACTAATCAGCCCCAGCATTTT

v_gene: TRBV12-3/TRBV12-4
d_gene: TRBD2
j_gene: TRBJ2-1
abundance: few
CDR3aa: CASSLAGGRDEQFF
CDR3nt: TGTGCCAGCAGTTTAGCGGGAGGGCGGGATGAGCAGTTCTTC

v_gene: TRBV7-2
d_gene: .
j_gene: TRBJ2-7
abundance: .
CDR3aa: CASSLVGTSSYEQYF
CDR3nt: TGTGCCAGCAGCTTAGTCGGGACTTCCTCCTACGAGCAGTACTTC

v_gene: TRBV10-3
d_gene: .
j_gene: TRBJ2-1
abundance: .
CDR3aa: CAIRKDNEQFF
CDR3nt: TGTGCCATCAGAAAAGACAATGAGCAGTTCTTC

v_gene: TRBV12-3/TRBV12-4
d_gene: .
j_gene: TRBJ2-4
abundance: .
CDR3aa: CASSLGDSDIQYF
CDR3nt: TGTGCCAGCAGTTTAGGGGACTCAGACATCCAGTACTTC

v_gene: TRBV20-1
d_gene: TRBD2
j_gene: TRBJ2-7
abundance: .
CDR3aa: CSAGTSGNSYEQYF
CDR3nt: TGCAGTGCGGGCACTAGCGGAAACTCCTACGAGCAGTACTTC

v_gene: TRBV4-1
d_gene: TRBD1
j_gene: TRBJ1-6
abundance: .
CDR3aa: CASSDGQGNNSPLHF
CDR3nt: TGCGCCAGCAGCGATGGACAGGGTAATAATTCACCCCTCCACTTT

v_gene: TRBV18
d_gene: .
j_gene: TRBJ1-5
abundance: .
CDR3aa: CASSSRWERGEPQHF
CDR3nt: TGTGCCAGCTCATCAAGATGGGAGAGAGGGGAGCCCCAGCATTTT

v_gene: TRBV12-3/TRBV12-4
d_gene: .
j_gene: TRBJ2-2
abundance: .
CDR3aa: CASSLVGRGELFF
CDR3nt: TGTGCCAGCAGTTTAGTCGGGCGCGGGGAGCTGTTTTTT

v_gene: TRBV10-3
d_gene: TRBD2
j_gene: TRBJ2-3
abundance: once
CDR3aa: CAISGSNGGTDTQYF
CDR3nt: TGTGCCATCAGTGGGTCGAACGGGGGGACAGATACGCAGTATTTT

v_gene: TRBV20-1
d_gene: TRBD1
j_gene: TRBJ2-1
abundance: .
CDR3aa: CSASLGQGAAEQFF
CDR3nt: TGCAGTGCTAGTTTAGGACAGGGGGCTGCTGAGCAGTTCTTC